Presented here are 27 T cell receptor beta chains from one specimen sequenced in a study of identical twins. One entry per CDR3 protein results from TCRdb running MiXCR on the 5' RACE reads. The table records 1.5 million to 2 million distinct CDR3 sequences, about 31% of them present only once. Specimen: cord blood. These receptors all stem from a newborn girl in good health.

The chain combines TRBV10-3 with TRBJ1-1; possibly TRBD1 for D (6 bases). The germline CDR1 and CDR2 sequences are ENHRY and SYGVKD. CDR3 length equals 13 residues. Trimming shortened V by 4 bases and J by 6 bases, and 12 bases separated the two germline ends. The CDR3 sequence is CAISGTERAEAFF. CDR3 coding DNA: TGTGCCATCAGTGGGACAGAGAGGGCTGAAGCTTTCTTT.

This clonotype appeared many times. CDR3 coding DNA: TGTGCCATCAGTGAGTCCCAGCGGGGCTCCTACGAGCAGTACTTC. This codes for CAISESQRGSYEQYF. The chain has TRBV10-3 and TRBJ2-7; 7 bases agree with TRBD2. Germline values: CDR1 ENHRY, CDR2 SYGVKD. V lost 0 bases to trimming and J lost 0 bases; unmatched junction nucleotides: 2. This CDR3 spans 15 amino acids.

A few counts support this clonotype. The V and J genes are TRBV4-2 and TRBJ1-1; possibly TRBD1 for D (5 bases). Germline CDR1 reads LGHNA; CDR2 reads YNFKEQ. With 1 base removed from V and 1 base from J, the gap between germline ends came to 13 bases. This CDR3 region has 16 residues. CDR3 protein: CASSQGRGAWNTEAFF. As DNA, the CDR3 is TGTGCCAGCAGCCAAGGACGTGGGGCGTGGAACACTGAAGCTTTCTTT.

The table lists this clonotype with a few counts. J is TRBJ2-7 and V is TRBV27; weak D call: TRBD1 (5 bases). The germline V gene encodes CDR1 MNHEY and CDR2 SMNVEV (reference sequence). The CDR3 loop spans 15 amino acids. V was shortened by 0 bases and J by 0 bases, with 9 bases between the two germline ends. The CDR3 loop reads CASSLSEDTSYEQYF. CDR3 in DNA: TGTGCCAGCAGTTTATCAGAGGACACCTCCTACGAGCAGTACTTC.

The CDR3 here is CSVADTPYEQYF. The CDR3 DNA reads TGCAGCGTTGCGGACACACCCTACGAGCAGTACTTC. The rearrangement links TRBV29-1 to TRBJ2-7; D may be TRBD1 (5 bases). V lost 4 bases, J lost 2 bases, and 9 bases lay in between. CDR1 and CDR2 (germline): SQVTM, ANQGSEA. The CDR3 loop spans 12 amino acids.

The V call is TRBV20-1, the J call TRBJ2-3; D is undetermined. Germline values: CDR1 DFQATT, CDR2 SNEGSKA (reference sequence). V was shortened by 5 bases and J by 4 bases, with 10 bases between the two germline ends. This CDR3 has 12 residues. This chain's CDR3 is CSAHRAADTQYF. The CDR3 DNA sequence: TGCAGTGCTCACCGGGCGGCAGATACGCAGTATTTT.

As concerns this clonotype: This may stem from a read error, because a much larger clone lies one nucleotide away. The CDR3 DNA follows: TGTGCCAGCAGTTTCGGGGACGCCTACGAGCAGTACTTC. This translates into CASSFGDAYEQYF. The J gene is TRBJ2-4, the V gene TRBV12-3 or TRBV12-4, with D possibly being TRBD1 or TRBD2 (5 bases each). The tail of the sequence fits TRBJ2-7 better, so the J call may be wrong. CDR3 size: 13 residues.

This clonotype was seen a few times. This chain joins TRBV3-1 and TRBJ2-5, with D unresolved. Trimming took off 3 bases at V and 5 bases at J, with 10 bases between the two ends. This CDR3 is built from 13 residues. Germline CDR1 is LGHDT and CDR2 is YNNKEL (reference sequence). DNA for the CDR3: TGTGCCAGCAGCCAGGATGAATTGGAGACCCAGTACTTC. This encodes CASSQDELETQYF.

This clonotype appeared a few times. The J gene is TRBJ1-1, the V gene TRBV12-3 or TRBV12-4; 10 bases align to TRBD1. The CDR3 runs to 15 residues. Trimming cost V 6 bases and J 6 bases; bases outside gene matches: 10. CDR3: CASSPPTGGLAEAFF. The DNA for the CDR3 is TGTGCCAGCAGCCCTCCGACAGGGGGCCTGGCTGAAGCTTTCTTT.

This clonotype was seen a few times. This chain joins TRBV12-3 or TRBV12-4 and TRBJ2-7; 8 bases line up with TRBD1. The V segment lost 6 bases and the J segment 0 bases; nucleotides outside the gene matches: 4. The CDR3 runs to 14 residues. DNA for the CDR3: TGTGCCAGCAGGGGACAGGTGCTCTCCTACGAGCAGTACTTC. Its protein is CASRGQVLSYEQYF.

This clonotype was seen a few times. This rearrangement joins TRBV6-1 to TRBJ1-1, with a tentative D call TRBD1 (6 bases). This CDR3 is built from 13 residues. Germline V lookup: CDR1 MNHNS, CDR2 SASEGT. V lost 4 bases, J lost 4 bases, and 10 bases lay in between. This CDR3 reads CASSGGPSTEAFF. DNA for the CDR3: TGTGCCAGCAGTGGGGGGCCATCCACTGAAGCTTTCTTT.

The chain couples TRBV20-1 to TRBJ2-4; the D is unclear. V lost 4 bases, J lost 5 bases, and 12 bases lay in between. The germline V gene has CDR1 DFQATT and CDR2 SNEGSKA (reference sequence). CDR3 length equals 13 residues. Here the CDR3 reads CSATPAAENIQYF. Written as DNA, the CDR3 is TGCAGTGCTACACCGGCCGCAGAAAACATTCAGTACTTC.

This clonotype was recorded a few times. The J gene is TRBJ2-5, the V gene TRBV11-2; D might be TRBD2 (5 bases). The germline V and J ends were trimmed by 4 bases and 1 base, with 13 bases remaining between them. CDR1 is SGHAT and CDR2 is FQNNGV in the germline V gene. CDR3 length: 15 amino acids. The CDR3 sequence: CASSSQWTAQETQYF. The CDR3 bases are TGTGCCAGCAGCTCTCAGTGGACTGCCCAAGAGACCCAGTACTTC. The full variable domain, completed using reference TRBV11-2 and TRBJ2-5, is EAGVAQSPRYKIIEKRQSVAFWCNPISGHATLYWYQQILGQGPKLLIQFQNNGVVDDSQLPKDRFSAERLKGVDSTLKIQPAKLEDSAVYLCASSSQWTAQETQYFGPGTRLLVL.

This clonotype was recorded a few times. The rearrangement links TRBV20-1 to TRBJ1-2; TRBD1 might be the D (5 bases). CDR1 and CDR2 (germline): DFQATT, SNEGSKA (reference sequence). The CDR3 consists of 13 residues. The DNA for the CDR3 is TGCAGCGCCTTCCCGCCAGGGCTCGGTGGCTACACCTTC. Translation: CSAFPPGLGGYTF.

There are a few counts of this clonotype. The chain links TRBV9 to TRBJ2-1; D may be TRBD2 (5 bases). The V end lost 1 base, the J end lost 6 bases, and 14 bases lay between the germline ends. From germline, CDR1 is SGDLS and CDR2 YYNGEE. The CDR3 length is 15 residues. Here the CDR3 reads CASSVIGSDPNEQFF. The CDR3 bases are TGTGCCAGCAGCGTAATTGGTAGCGACCCCAATGAGCAGTTCTTC.

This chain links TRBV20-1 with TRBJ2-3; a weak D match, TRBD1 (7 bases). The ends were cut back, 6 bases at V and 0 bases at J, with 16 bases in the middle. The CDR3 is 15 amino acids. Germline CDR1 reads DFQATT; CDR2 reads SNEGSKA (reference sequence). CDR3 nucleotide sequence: TGCAGTGCCCACGGAGGGGGCTTTAGCACAGATACGCAGTATTTT. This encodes CSAHGGGFSTDTQYF.

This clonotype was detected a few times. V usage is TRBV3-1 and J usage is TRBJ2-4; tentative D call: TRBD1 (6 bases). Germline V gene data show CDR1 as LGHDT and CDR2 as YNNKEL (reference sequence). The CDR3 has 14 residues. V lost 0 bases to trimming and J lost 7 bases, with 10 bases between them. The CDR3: CASSQEDRWNIQYF. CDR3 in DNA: TGTGCCAGCAGCCAAGAGGACAGATGGAACATTCAGTACTTC.

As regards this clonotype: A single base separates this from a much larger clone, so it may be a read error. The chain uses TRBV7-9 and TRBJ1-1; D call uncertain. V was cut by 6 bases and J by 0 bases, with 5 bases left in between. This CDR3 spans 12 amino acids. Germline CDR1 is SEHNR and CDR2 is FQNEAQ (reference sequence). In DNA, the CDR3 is TGTGCCAGCAGAGAGGTGAACACTGAAGCTTTCTTT. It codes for CASREVNTEAFF.

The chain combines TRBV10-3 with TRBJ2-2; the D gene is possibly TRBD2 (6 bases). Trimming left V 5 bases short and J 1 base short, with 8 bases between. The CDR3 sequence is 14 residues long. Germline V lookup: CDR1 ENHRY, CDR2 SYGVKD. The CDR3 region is CAISLRENTGELFF. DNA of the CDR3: TGTGCCATCAGTTTGCGGGAGAACACCGGGGAGCTGTTTTTT.

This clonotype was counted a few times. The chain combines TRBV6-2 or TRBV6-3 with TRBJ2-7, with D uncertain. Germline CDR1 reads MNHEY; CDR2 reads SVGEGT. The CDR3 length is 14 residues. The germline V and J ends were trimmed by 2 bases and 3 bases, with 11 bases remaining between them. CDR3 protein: CASSYESPRYEQYF. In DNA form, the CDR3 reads TGTGCCAGCAGTTACGAGTCGCCACGCTACGAGCAGTACTTC.

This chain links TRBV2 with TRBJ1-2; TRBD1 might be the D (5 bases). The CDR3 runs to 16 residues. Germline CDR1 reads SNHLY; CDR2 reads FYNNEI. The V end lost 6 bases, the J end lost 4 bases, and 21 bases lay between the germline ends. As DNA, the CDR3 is TGTGCCAGCAGCATAGTACGAGACAGCAACCTCTATGGCTACACCTTC. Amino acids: CASSIVRDSNLYGYTF.

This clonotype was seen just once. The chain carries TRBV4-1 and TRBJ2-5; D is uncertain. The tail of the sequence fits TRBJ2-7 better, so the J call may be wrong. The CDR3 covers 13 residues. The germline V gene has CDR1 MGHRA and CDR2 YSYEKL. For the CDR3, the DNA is TGCGCCAGCAGCCACCCTTCGTGCAACGAGCAGTACTTC. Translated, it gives CASSHPSCNEQYF.

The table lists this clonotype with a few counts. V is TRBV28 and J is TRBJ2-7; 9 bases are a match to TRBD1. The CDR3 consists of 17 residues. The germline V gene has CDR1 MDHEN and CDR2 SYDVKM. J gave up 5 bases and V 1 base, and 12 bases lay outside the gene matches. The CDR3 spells CASSLYGTGTSSDEQYF. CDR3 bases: TGTGCCAGCAGTTTATACGGGACAGGGACGTCAAGTGACGAGCAGTACTTC.

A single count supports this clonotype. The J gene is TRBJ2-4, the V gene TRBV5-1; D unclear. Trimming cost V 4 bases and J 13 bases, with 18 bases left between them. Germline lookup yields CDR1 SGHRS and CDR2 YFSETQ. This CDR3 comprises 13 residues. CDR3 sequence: CASSLLSDNEQYF. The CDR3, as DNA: TGCGCCAGCAGCCTACTCTCCGACAATGAGCAGTACTTC. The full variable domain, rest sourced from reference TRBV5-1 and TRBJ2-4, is KAGVTQTPRYLIKTRGQQVTLSCSPISGHRSVSWYQQTPGQGLQFLFEYFSETQRNKGNFPGRFSGRQFSNSRSEMNVSTLELGDSALYLCASSLLSDNEQYFGAGTRLSVL.

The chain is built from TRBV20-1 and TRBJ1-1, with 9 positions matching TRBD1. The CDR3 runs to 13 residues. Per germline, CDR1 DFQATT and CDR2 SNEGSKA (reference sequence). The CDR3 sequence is CKVPGQGNTEAFF. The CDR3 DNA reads TGCAAAGTACCGGGACAGGGGAACACTGAAGCTTTCTTT.

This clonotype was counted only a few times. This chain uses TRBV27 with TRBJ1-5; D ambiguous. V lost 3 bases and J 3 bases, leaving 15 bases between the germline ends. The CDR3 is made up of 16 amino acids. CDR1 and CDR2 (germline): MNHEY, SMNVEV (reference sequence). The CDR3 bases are TGTGCCAGCAGTTTTGGAGGATCCGGGCCCAATCAGCCCCAGCATTTT. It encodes CASSFGGSGPNQPQHF.

This chain's CDR3 is CASSFLPGYEQYF. The CDR3 nucleotides read TGTGCCAGCAGTTTTCTTCCAGGGTACGAGCAGTACTTC. The V and J genes are TRBV27 and TRBJ2-7; possibly TRBD1 for D (5 bases). CDR1 and CDR2 (germline): MNHEY, SMNVEV (reference sequence). Trimming removed 3 bases from V and 4 bases from J, with 10 bases in between. This CDR3 is 13 amino acids long.